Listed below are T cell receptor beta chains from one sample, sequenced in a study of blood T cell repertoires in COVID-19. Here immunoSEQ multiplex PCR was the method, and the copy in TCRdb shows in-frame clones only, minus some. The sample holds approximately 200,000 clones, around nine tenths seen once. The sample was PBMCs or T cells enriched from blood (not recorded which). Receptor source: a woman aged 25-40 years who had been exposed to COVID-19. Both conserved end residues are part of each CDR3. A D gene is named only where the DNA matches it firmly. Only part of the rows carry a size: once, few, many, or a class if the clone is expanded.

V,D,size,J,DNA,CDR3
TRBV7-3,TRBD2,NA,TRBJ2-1,TGTGCCAGCAGCCGCGGGGTAGCGGGAGAGGATGAGCAGTTCTTC,CASSRGVAGEDEQFF
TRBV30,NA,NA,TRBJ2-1,TGTGCCTGGAGGTGGACAGCTTACAATGAGCAGTTCTTC,CAWRWTAYNEQFF
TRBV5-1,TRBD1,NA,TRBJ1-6,TGCGCCAGCAGCTCGACAGGGAATTCACCCCTCCACTTT,CASSSTGNSPLHF
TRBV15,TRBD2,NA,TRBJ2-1,TGTGCCACCAGCAGGTTTCGGACTAGCGGAAAGAGCTCCTACAATGAGCAGTTCTTC,CATSRFRTSGKSSYNEQFF
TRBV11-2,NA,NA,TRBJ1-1,TGTGCCAGCAGCCCTCACACTGAAGCTTTCTTT,CASSPHTEAFF
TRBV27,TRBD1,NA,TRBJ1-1,TGTGCCAGCAGCTTGGGTGACAGGGGCTTACGGAACACTGAAGCTTTCTTT,CASSLGDRGLRNTEAFF
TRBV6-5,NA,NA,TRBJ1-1,TGTGCCAGCAGTTACTCACATTTGGGCCGGAACACTGAAGCTTTCTTT,CASSYSHLGRNTEAFF
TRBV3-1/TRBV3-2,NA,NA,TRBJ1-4,TGTGCCAGCAGCCATGGGGGGGCAGGAGAAAAACTGTTTTTT,CASSHGGAGEKLFF
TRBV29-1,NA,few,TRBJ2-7,TGCAGCGTTGAAGTTGGGGGCGCCAACCTGGGCGAGCAGTACTTC,CSVEVGGANLGEQYF
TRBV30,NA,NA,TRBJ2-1,TGTTCTGGGTGGGCTAGCAGATACAATGAGCAGTTCTTC,CSGWASRYNEQFF
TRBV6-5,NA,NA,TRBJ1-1,TGTGCCAGCAGTTACTCGATTTCTACGAGTACTGAAGCTTTCTTT,CASSYSISTSTEAFF
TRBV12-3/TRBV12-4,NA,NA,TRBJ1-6,TGTGCCAGCACCGGGAGGGCAAGTTCACCCCTCCACTTT,CASTGRASSPLHF
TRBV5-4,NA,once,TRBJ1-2,TGTGCCAGCAGCTTGGGACAGCTGATGGGTGGCTACACCTTC,CASSLGQLMGGYTF
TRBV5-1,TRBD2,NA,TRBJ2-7,TGCGCCAGCAGCTTGGAATATACGCGACTAGCGGGAAAAATCTCCTACGAGCAGTACTTC,CASSLEYTRLAGKISYEQYF
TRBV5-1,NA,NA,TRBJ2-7,TGCGCCAGCAGCTTCACCCAGGACTCCGGCTACGAGCAGTACTTC,CASSFTQDSGYEQYF
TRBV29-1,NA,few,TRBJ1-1,TGCAGCGTTGTGGCCCATCAGATGAACACTGAAGCTTTCTTT,CSVVAHQMNTEAFF
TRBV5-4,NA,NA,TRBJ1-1,TGTGCCAGCAAAGACAGGAGCTTCATGAACACTGAAGCTTTCTTT,CASKDRSFMNTEAFF
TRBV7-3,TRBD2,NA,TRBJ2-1,TGTGCCAGCAGCCCTCGGACTAGCATCAATGAGCAGTTCTTC,CASSPRTSINEQFF
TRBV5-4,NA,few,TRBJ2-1,TGTGCCAGCAGCTTGGCCGACAGACACCATGAGCAGTTCTTC,CASSLADRHHEQFF
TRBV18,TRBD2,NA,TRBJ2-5,TGTGCCAGCTCATTCTCAACTAGCGGCCAAGAGACCCAGTACTTC,CASSFSTSGQETQYF
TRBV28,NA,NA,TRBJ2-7,TGTGCCAGCAGTTTCAAGTACATTTCCTACGAGCAGTACTTC,CASSFKYISYEQYF
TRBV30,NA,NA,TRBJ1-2,TGTGCCTGGAGTAAGATCCCGGGTGGCTACACCTTC,CAWSKIPGGYTF
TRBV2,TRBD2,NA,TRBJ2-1,TGTGCCAGCAGTGGGACTAGCGCGTGGGAGCAGTTCTTC,CASSGTSAWEQFF
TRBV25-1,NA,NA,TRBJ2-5,TGTGCCAGCAGTGGTAAAGAGACCCAGTACTTC,CASSGKETQYF
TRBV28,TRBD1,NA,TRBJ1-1,TGTGCCAGCAGTTTATGGCCGGGACAGGACACCTTCCTGAACACTGAAGCTTTCTTT,CASSLWPGQDTFLNTEAFF
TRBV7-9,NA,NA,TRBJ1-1,TGTGCCAGCACCCCTGGCGGAGGGTCGGGGACTGAAGCTTTCTTT,CASTPGGGSGTEAFF
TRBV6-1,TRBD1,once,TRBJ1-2,TGTGCCAGCAGTGAACAGGGGACAGGGTATGGTGGCTACACCTTC,CASSEQGTGYGGYTF
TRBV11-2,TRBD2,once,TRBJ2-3,TGTGCCAGCAGCTTTAGCGGGAGGGCCACAGATACGCAGTATTTT,CASSFSGRATDTQYF
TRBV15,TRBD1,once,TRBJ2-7,TGTGCCACCAGCAGAGGGGGGACAGGGGAGGAGCAGTACTTC,CATSRGGTGEEQYF
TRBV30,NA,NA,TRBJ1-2,TGTGCTCTAAAGCGGGGCAGGGTGACCTATGGCTACACCTTC,CALKRGRVTYGYTF
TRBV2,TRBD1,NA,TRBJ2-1,TGTGCCAGCAGGGACAGGGGATTGAATGAGCAGTTCTTC,CASRDRGLNEQFF
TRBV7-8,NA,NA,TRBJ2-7,TGTGCCAGCAGCTGGAGGGATATAGGCTACGAGCAGTACTTC,CASSWRDIGYEQYF
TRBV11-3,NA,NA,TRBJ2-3,TGTGCCAGCAGCTTAGAATTCGGGGTTTCAGATACGCAGTATTTT,CASSLEFGVSDTQYF
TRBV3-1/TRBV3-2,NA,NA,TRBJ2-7,TGTGCCAGCAGCCCCCTTGCGGGCTACGAGCAGTACTTC,CASSPLAGYEQYF
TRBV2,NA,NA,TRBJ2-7,TGTGCCAGCAGACCGGTGCCGGACACCTACGAGCAGTACTTC,CASRPVPDTYEQYF
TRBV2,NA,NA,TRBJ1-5,TGTGCCAGCGGTGCGGACACCCTTACCTATAGCAATCAGCCCCAGCATTTT,CASGADTLTYSNQPQHF
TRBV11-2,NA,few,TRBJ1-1,TGTGCCAGCAGCCTTCCCTTCAGGGTACGCACTGAAGCTTTCTTT,CASSLPFRVRTEAFF
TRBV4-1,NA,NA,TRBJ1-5,TGCGCCAGCAGCCAAAGATTTGTCCCCTATAGCAATCAGCCCCAGCATTTT,CASSQRFVPYSNQPQHF
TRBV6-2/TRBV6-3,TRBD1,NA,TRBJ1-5,TGTGCCAGCAGTTACTCCCCGGGACAGGGAACTCAGCCCCAGCATTTT,CASSYSPGQGTQPQHF
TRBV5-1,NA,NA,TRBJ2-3,TGCGCCAGCAGATTGCCCTACACAGATACGCAGTATTTT,CASRLPYTDTQYF
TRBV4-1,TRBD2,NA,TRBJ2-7,TGCGCCAGCAGCCACGCGAGCGGGAGGAATTTATACGAGCAGTACTTC,CASSHASGRNLYEQYF
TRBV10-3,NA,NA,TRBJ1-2,TGTGCCACTGACGAGCGGGGGAGCGCCTCTTATGGCTACACCTTC,CATDERGSASYGYTF
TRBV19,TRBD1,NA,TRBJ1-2,TGTGCCAGTAGTGTGGACAGGGCCTATGGCTACACCTTC,CASSVDRAYGYTF
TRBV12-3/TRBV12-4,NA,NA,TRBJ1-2,TGTGCCAGCAGTACAAAATACTATGGCTACACCTTC,CASSTKYYGYTF
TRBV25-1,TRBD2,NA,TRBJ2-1,TGTGCCAGCAGGGGGACTAGCGGAGCTTTTAATGAGCAGTTCTTC,CASRGTSGAFNEQFF
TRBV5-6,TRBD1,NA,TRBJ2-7,TGTGCCAGCAGCTTCGGGGACAGGGCCCTACCTTACGAGCAGTACTTC,CASSFGDRALPYEQYF
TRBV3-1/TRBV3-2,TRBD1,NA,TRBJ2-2,TGTGCCAGCAGCCAAGCCCGGACAGGGGTCTCCGGGGAGCTGTTTTTT,CASSQARTGVSGELFF
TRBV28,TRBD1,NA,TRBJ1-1,TGTGCCAGCAGTATAGACAGGGGGCGAGGAACTGAAGCTTTCTTT,CASSIDRGRGTEAFF
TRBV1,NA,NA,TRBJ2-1,TGCACCAGCAGCCATTTAACTAGCGGGAGTAAAAATGAGCAGTTCTTC,CTSSHLTSGSKNEQFF
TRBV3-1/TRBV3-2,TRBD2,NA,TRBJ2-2,TGTGCCAGCAGCCAACTTAGCGGGGCCACCGGGGAGCTGTTTTTT,CASSQLSGATGELFF
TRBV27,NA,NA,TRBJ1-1,TGTGCCAGCAGCAGGGGTTTTGAAGCTTTCTTT,CASSRGFEAFF
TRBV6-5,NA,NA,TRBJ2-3,TGTGCCAGCTTAGCCCCGGGCACAGATACGCAGTATTTT,CASLAPGTDTQYF
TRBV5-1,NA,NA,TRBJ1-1,TGCGCCAGCAGCTCGCTGATCAGGGGTAACACTGAAGCTTTCTTT,CASSSLIRGNTEAFF
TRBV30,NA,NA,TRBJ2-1,TGTGCCTGGAGTGAGGGTAGGGCGGGGAATGAGCAGTTCTTC,CAWSEGRAGNEQFF
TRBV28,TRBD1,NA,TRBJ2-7,TGTGCCAGCAGTTTACTGGGACAGGGGCTCTGGGGCGAGCAGTACTTC,CASSLLGQGLWGEQYF
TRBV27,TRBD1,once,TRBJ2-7,TGTGCCAGCAGTTCGGGACAGGGGGTCTACGAGCAGTACTTC,CASSSGQGVYEQYF
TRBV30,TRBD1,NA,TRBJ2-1,TGTGCCTGGATCCCCCGGTGGCAGGGGGCTACGGATGAGCAGTTCTTC,CAWIPRWQGATDEQFF